This TCR beta chain was sequenced for a study of blood T cell repertoires in COVID-19. Study-wide background: From the United States, Italy and Spain came samples of acute and convalescent COVID-19.

Ages ranged from about 18 to 89 years, with residence in approximately 23 US areas. Researchers sorted participants into cohorts using their self-reported clinical history. Recovery among Cohort 3 donors was established by two negative PCRs, clearance, or symptom resolution. Sequencing was performed with immunoSEQ multiplex PCR; in TCRdb, only in-frame clones are kept and a portion is missing. The table records roughly 220,000 clones, 84% of them present only once. Deletions cut 4 bases from V and 0 bases from J, with 18 bases between. Germline assignment: CDR1 SGHRS and CDR2 YFSETQ. The CDR3 loop spans 17 amino acids.

The receptor was isolated from a woman in her thirties or forties who had recovered from COVID-19. The sequenced sample consisted of PBMCs or T cells enriched from blood (not recorded which). This chain links TRBV5-1 with TRBJ2-3; maybe TRBD1 (5 bases). CDR3 residues: CASSPLGTGLSTDTQYF. The DNA for the CDR3 is TGCGCCAGCAGCCCCCTGGGAACAGGTCTGAGCACAGATACGCAGTATTTT.